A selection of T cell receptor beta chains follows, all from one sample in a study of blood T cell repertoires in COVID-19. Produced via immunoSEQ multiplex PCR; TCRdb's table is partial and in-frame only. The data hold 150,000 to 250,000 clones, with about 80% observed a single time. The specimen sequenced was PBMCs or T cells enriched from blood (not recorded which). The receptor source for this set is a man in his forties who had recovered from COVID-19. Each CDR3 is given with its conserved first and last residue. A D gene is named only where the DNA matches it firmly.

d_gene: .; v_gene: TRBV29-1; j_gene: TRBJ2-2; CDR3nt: TGCAGCGTTGAAGGCTGGCAACCCGGGGAGCTGTTTTTT; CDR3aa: CSVEGWQPGELFF
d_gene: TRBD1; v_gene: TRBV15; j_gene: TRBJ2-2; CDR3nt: TGTGCCACCAGCAGAGGACAGGGAATGAAGACCGGGGAGCTGTTTTTT; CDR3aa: CATSRGQGMKTGELFF
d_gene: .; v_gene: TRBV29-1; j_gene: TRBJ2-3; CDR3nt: TGCAGCGTTGGGGGAGTTAGCACAGATACGCAGTATTTT; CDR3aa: CSVGGVSTDTQYF
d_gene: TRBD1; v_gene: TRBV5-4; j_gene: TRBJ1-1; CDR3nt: TGTGCCAGCAGCCAGGGACAGGGGGCGTCGCACACTGAAGCTTTCTTT; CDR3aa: CASSQGQGASHTEAFF
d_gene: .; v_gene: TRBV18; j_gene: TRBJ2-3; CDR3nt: TGTGCCAGCTCACCAGCGGGGAGCACAGATACGCAGTATTTT; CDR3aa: CASSPAGSTDTQYF
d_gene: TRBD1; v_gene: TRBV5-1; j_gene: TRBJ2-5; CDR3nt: TGCGCCAGCAGCTCCGGGACAGGGGCGGAGGAGACCCAGTACTTC; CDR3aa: CASSSGTGAEETQYF
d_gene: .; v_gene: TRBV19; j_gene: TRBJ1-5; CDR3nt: TGTGCCAGTAGTAAGCGGGGACCGAATCAGCCCCAGCATTTT; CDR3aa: CASSKRGPNQPQHF
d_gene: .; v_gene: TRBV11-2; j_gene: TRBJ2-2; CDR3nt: TGTGCCAGCAGCTTAGGCAGGGCCGGGGAGCTGTTTTTT; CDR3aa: CASSLGRAGELFF
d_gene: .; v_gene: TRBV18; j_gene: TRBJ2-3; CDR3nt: TGTGCCAGCTCACCGCCAGGAGGCCCAGATACGCAGTATTTT; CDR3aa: CASSPPGGPDTQYF
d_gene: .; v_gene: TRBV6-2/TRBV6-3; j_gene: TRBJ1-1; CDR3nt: TGTGCCAGCAGTGATTGGACAAGGAACACTGAAGCTTTCTTT; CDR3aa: CASSDWTRNTEAFF
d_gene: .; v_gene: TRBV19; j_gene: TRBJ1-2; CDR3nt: TGTGCCAGTAGTATAGATCCGGGATACTATGGCTACACCTTC; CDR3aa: CASSIDPGYYGYTF
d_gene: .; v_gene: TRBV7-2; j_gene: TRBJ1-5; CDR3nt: TGTGCCAGCAGCTTAGTCGCGGGCCCTAATCAGCCCCAGCATTTT; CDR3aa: CASSLVAGPNQPQHF
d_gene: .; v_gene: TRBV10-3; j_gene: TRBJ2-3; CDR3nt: TGTGCCATCAGAACGGGCGGGACGCATCGGGGCACAGATACGCAGTATTTT; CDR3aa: CAIRTGGTHRGTDTQYF
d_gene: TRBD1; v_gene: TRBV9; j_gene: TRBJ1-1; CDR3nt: TGTGCCAGCAGCGTAGAGGGGGCCAGGGGAAGGACTGAAGCTTTCTTT; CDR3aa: CASSVEGARGRTEAFF
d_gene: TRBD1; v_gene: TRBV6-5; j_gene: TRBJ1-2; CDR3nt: TGTGCCAGCAGGGCTGGGGGACAGGGAAGGTATGGCTACACCTTC; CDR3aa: CASRAGGQGRYGYTF
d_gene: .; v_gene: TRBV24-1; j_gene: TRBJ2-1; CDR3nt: TGTGCCACCAGTGATTATCCAGGGAAGACCACTTACAATGAGCAGTTCTTC; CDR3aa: CATSDYPGKTTYNEQFF
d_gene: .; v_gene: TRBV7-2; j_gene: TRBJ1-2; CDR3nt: TGTGCCAGCAGCTTAGCGAGGACAGCTAACTATGGCTACACCTTC; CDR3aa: CASSLARTANYGYTF
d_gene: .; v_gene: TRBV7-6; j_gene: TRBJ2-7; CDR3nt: TGTGCCAGCAGCTTAGCGACCGGGGAAGGGAACTACGAGCAGTACTTC; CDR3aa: CASSLATGEGNYEQYF
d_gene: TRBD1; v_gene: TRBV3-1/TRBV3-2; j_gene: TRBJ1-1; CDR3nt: TGTGCCAGCAGCCCTCTCAGCTCCGGGACAGGGGGCACGTACACTGAAGCTTTCTTT; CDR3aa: CASSPLSSGTGGTYTEAFF
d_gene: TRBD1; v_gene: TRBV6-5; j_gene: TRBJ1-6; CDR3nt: TGTGCCAGCAGTCAATCGGGACAGAGGTTTCCCCTCCACTTT; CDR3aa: CASSQSGQRFPLHF
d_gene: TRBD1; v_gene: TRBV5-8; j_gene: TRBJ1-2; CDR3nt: TGTGCCAGCAGCCCGGACAGGAACTATGGCTACACCTTC; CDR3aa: CASSPDRNYGYTF
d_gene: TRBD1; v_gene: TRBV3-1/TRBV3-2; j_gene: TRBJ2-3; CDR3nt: TGTGCCAGCAGCCAAGGGGACAGGGGGGGCACAGATACGCAGTATTTT; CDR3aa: CASSQGDRGGTDTQYF
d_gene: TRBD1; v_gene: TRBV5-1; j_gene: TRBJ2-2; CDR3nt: TGCGCCAGCACCCCACAGGGGGCCGGAGCCGGGGAGCTGTTTTTT; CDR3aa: CASTPQGAGAGELFF
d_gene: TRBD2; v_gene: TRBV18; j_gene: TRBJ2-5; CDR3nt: TGTGCCAGCTCTCGGACTAGCGGGGGCCCGGGACAAGAGACCCAGTACTTC; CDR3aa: CASSRTSGGPGQETQYF